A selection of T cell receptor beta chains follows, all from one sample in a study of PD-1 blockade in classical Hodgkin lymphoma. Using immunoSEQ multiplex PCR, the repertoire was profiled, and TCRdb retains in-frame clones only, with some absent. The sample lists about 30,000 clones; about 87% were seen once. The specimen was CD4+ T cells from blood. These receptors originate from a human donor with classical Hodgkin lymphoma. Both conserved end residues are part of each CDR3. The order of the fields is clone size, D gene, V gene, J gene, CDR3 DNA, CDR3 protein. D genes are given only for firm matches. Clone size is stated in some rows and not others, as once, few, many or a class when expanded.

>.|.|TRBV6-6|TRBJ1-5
TGTGCCAGCAGTTACACCACAGCCTCTAATCAGCCCCAGCATTTT
CASSYTTASNQPQHF
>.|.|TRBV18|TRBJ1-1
TGTGCCAGCTCGCTGAACAGGCACACTGAAGCTTTCTTT
CASSLNRHTEAFF
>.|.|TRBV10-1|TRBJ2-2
TGCGCCAGCAGTGCGCAGGGCACCGGGGAGCTGTTTTTT
CASSAQGTGELFF
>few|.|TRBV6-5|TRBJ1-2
TGTGCCAGCAGAAAACAGGGAGTACGGGGTGGCTACACCTTC
CASRKQGVRGGYTF
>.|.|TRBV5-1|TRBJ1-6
TGCGCCAGCAGCCTGGAAGGACCCCAACCCAATTCACCCCTCCACTTT
CASSLEGPQPNSPLHF
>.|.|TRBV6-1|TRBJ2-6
TGTGCCAGCAGTCCTCGGGCTGGGGCCAACGTCCTGACTTTC
CASSPRAGANVLTF
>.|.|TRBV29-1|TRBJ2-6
TGCAGCGCGACCAGGGATACTGACTCTGGGGCCAACGTCCTGACTTTC
CSATRDTDSGANVLTF
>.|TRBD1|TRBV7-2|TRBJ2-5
TGTGCCAGCAGCTTTAGCCAGGGGGCAGAGACCCAGTACTTC
CASSFSQGAETQYF
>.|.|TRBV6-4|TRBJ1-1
TGTGCCAGCAGTGACTCGTCCGGCACTGAAGCTTTCTTT
CASSDSSGTEAFF
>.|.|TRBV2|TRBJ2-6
TGTGCCAGCAGTGGATCGCCTGGGGCCAACGTCCTGACTTTC
CASSGSPGANVLTF
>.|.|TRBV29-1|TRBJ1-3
TGCAGCGTCGGGACTCTAGGAAACACCATATATTTT
CSVGTLGNTIYF
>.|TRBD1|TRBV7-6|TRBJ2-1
TGTGCCAGCAGCTCTTTCACCGGGACAGGGGGCCACAATGAGCAGTTCTTC
CASSSFTGTGGHNEQFF
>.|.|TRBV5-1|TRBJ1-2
TGCGCCAGCAACGACGGTTATGGCTACACCTTC
CASNDGYGYTF
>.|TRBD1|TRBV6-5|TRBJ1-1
TGTGCCAGCAGTTACTCGGGGACAGGGAGGGTTTCTGAAGCTTTCTTT
CASSYSGTGRVSEAFF
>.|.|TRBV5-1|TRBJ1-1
TGCGCCAGCAGCTTGGTCGGCAGAGGCACTGAAGCTTTCTTT
CASSLVGRGTEAFF
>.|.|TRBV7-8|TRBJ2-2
TGTGCCAGCAGAGCCCGAGGTGGCCCGGGGGGGGAGCTGTTTTTT
CASRARGGPGGELFF
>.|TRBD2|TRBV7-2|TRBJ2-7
TGTGCCAGCAGCGTCCGGGCGGGAGGTCGCAACGAGCAGTACTTC
CASSVRAGGRNEQYF
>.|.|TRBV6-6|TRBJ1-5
TGTGCCAGCAAATGGGACAGCAATCAGCCCCAGCATTTT
CASKWDSNQPQHF
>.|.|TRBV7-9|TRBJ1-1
TGTGCCAGCATCAGGGGCGGGCAGCCCTTGACTGAAGCTTTCTTT
CASIRGGQPLTEAFF
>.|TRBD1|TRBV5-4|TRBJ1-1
TGTGCCAGCAGCTTTTCCGGGACAGTGAACACTGAAGCTTTCTTT
CASSFSGTVNTEAFF
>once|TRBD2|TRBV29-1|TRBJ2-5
TGCAGCGGAGGACTAGCGGCCGGTGGAGAGACCCAGTACTTC
CSGGLAAGGETQYF
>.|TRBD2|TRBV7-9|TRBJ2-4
TGTGCCAGCAACTCATATCGGGCTAGCGGGAGAGGAGGCAAAAACATTCAGTACTTC
CASNSYRASGRGGKNIQYF
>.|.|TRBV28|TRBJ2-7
TGTGCCAGCAGTGGGGTCGACGGCAGGGAGCAGTACTTC
CASSGVDGREQYF
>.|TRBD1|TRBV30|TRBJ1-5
TGTGCCTGGAGCCTGACAGGGGCGGGTGATCAGCCCCAGCATTTT
CAWSLTGAGDQPQHF
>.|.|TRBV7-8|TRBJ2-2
TGTGCCAGCAGCTTAAAGCTGGTCGCCGGGGAGCTGTTTTTT
CASSLKLVAGELFF
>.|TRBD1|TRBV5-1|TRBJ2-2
TGCGCCAGCAGCTTGAGACAGGGTAACACCGGGGAGCTGTTTTTT
CASSLRQGNTGELFF
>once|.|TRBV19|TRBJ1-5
TGTGCCAGTAGTATCGGCAGTTTGAGCAATCAGCCCCAGCATTTT
CASSIGSLSNQPQHF
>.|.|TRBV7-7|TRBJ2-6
TGTGCCAGCAGCTTAGAGCGGGCGCCTGGGGCCAACGTCCTGACTTTC
CASSLERAPGANVLTF
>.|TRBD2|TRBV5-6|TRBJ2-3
TGTGCCAGCAGCTCCCGACTAGCGGGAGGAGATACGCAGTATTTT
CASSSRLAGGDTQYF
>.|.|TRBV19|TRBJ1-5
TGTGCCAGTTCCTTGAGGGCTATGTTGCAGCCCCAGCATTTT
CASSLRAMLQPQHF
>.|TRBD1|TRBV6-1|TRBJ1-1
TGTGCCAGCCTCCTAGGACAGGGAATCACTGAAGCTTTCTTT
CASLLGQGITEAFF
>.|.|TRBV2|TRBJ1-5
TGTGCCAGCAGTCACCCCCAGGCCGATCAGCCCCAGCATTTT
CASSHPQADQPQHF
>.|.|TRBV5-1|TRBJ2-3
TGCGCCAGCAGCAGCCACGGGACGCAACCTAGCACAGATACGCAGTATTTT
CASSSHGTQPSTDTQYF
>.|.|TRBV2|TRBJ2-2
TGTGCCAGCAGTGAGGGGAACACCGGGGAGCTGTTTTTT
CASSEGNTGELFF
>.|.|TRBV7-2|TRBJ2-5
TGTGCCAGCAGCTTACGACGCGAGCAGTACCAAGAGACCCAGTACTTC
CASSLRREQYQETQYF
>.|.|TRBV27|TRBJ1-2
TGTGCCAGCAGTTGGGGCCCCGGGACCGGCTATGGCTACACCTTC
CASSWGPGTGYGYTF
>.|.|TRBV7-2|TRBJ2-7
TGTGCCAGCAGCGCGTTAGGGGGGGTGCAGCCGCCCTACGAGCAGTACTTC
CASSALGGVQPPYEQYF
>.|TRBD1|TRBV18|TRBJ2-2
TGTGCCAGCTCGCCCCCTACCGGGACAGGGAAGACCGGGGAGCTGTTTTTT
CASSPPTGTGKTGELFF
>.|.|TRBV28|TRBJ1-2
TGTGCCAGCAGTTTACGGTATGGCTACACCTTC
CASSLRYGYTF
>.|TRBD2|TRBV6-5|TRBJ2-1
TGTGCCAGCATCCCCGCGGGAGGTGGGACCGGTGAGCAGTTCTTC
CASIPAGGGTGEQFF
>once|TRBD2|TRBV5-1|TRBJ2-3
TGCGCCAGCAGCTTGGCCCCCGGGAGGGGCTCAGATACGCAGTATTTT
CASSLAPGRGSDTQYF
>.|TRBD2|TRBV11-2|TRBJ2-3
TGTGCCAGCAGCCCGCTACTAGCGGGAGATAGGAATACGCAGTATTTT
CASSPLLAGDRNTQYF
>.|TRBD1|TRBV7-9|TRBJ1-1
TGTGCCAGCAGCTACGGGACAGGGATAGAGGCTTTCTTT
CASSYGTGIEAFF
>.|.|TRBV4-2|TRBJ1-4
TGTGCCAGCAGCCAAGGGGCTCAGCTAAATGAAAAACTGTTTTTT
CASSQGAQLNEKLFF
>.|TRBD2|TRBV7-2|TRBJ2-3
TGTGCCAGCAGCTTAAATCCAGCGGGAGGAGCAGATACGCAGTATTTT
CASSLNPAGGADTQYF
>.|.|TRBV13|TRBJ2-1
TGTGCCAGCAGTCGGGGGCGAGGCAGGGGAGAGCAGTTCTTC
CASSRGRGRGEQFF
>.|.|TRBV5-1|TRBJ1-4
TGCGCCAGCAGCCGCGGCGGGGGTGACAATAATGAAAAACTGTTTTTT
CASSRGGGDNNEKLFF
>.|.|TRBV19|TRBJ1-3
TGTGCCAGTAGTAATTTCGGCTTTGGGACGGCCTCTGGAAACACCATATATTTT
CASSNFGFGTASGNTIYF
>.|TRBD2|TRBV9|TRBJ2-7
TGTGCCAGCAGCTTCACTAGCGGGAGTCTGTCCTACGAGCAGTACTTC
CASSFTSGSLSYEQYF
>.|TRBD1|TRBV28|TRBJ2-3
TGTGCCAGCAGGGCCGGGACAGGGGGAGGGGATACGCAGTATTTT
CASRAGTGGGDTQYF